This passage covers 23 T cell receptor beta chains from one sample sequenced in a study of OX40 agonist ivuxolimab in advanced cancers. Using immunoSEQ multiplex PCR, the repertoire was profiled, and TCRdb retains in-frame clones only, with some absent. The sample carries 78,000 or so clones, 88% recorded once. The input for sequencing was CD4+ or CD8+ T cells sorted from blood, taken in a trial of the OX40 agonist ivuxolimab. The receptors stem from an adult with an advanced solid tumor such as melanoma, head and neck, liver or kidney cancer.

The rearrangement uses TRBV30 and TRBJ2-6; no clear D gene. Trimming took 1 base from V and 0 from J, leaving 7 bases between them. Germline CDR1 GTSNPN, CDR2 SVGIG (reference sequence). CDR3 length equals 15 residues. CDR3 region: CAWSASYSGANVLTF. The DNA of the CDR3 is TGTGCCTGGAGTGCCTCTTACTCTGGGGCCAACGTCCTGACTTTC.

This sequence joins TRBV6-1 and TRBJ2-5; tentatively, D is TRBD2 (5 bases). The V and J ends lost 3 bases and 7 bases respectively, with 12 bases between them. Germline V lookup: CDR1 MNHNS, CDR2 SASEGT. The CDR3 covers 13 residues. Here the CDR3 reads CASSDPGLRTQYF. The CDR3 nucleotides read TGTGCCAGCAGTGACCCAGGACTGAGGACCCAGTACTTC.

V gene TRBV30 combines with J gene TRBJ2-2; D may be TRBD1 (7 bases). This CDR3 is built from 16 residues. Trimming took off 1 base at V and 4 bases at J, with 16 bases between the two ends. Germline V gene sequence: CDR1 GTSNPN, CDR2 SVGIG (reference sequence). The CDR3 coding sequence is TGTGCCTGGAGTGGGAGAGGCAGGGGGGTCACCGGGGAGCTGTTTTTT. It encodes CAWSGRGRGVTGELFF.

This chain links TRBV6-5 with TRBJ2-1, with D perhaps matching TRBD2 (5 bases). CDR1 MNHEY and CDR2 SVGAGI come from the germline V gene. Deletions cut 6 bases from V and 1 base from J, with 7 bases between. The CDR3 loop spans 13 amino acids. This chain's CDR3 is CASSRGSYNEQFF. The DNA of the CDR3 is TGTGCCAGCAGCCGGGGTTCCTACAATGAGCAGTTCTTC.

The chain employs TRBV6-5 and TRBJ2-5, with a possible D match to TRBD1 (6 bases). Germline values: CDR1 MNHEY, CDR2 SVGAGI. V lost 6 bases and J 11 bases, leaving 25 bases between the germline ends. The CDR3 is 15 residues long. CDR3: CASRPTGTKSSEQYF. In DNA, the CDR3 is TGTGCCAGCAGGCCAACCGGGACAAAGTCTTCTGAGCAGTACTTC.

The CDR3 here is CASSVLNEAFF. CDR3 nucleotide sequence: TGTGCCAGCAGTGTCCTTAATGAAGCTTTCTTT. The V call is TRBV6-1, the J call TRBJ1-1; no clear D gene. The CDR3 length is 11 residues. The V end lost 4 bases, the J end lost 7 bases, and 7 bases lay between the germline ends. Germline CDR1 MNHNS, CDR2 SASEGT.

CDR3 sequence: CASSPGSGETQYF. CDR3 coding DNA: TGTGCCAGCAGCCCGGGGAGCGGGGAGACCCAGTACTTC. This rearrangement joins TRBV11-2 to TRBJ2-5; possibly TRBD2 for D (6 bases). The ends were cut back, 5 bases at V and 5 bases at J, with 12 bases in the middle. The CDR3 consists of 13 residues. Germline values: CDR1 SGHAT, CDR2 FQNNGV.

The J gene is TRBJ2-1, the V gene TRBV2, with 7 bases fitting TRBD2. The CDR3 is 15 amino acids. V gave up 5 bases and J gave up 4 bases; unmatched junction bases: 8. CDR1 and CDR2 from the germline V gene are SNHLY and FYNNEI. The CDR3, as DNA: TGTGCCAGCAGTTTAGAGGCTAGCGGATACAATGAGCAGTTCTTC. Amino acid sequence: CASSLEASGYNEQFF.

CDR3 sequence: CASSGLASSNEQFF. Written as DNA, the CDR3 is TGTGCCAGTTCGGGACTAGCATCGAGCAATGAGCAGTTCTTC. This chain connects TRBV9 to TRBJ2-1; TRBD2 agrees at 9 bases. This CDR3 has 14 amino acids. The V gene end was trimmed by 8 bases and the J gene end by 6 bases; junction bases not matched to a gene: 9. CDR1 SGDLS and CDR2 YYNGEE come from the germline V gene.

The chain links TRBV10-3 to TRBJ1-1, with 7 bases matching TRBD1. The ends lost 10 bases at V and 5 bases at J; junction bases unmatched: 4. Germline V CDR1 and CDR2: ENHRY, SYGVKD. CDR3 size: 11 residues. The CDR3 DNA reads as TGTGCCAGCACAGGGGAAACTGAAGCTTTCTTT. It codes for CASTGETEAFF.

The chain uses TRBV5-1 and TRBJ1-4, with unresolved D. V shed 0 bases and J shed 4 bases, with 10 bases lying between them. The germline V gene encodes CDR1 SGHRS and CDR2 YFSETQ. The CDR3 has 15 amino acids. The CDR3 region is CASSLDSDYNEKLFF. The CDR3 nucleotides read TGCGCCAGCAGCTTGGATTCAGACTATAATGAAAAACTGTTTTTT.

CDR3 in amino acids: CASSLTGNTGELFF. The CDR3 DNA reads TGTGCCAGCAGCTTGACGGGCAACACCGGGGAGCTGTTTTTT. V and J are TRBV2 and TRBJ2-2, with unresolved D. Germline V gene lookup returns CDR1 SNHLY and CDR2 FYNNEI. The V end lost 6 bases, the J end lost 2 bases, and 10 bases lay between the germline ends. The CDR3 has 14 residues.

The chain employs TRBV11-1 and TRBJ2-1; possible D gene TRBD2, 6 bases. Germline V gives CDR1 SGHAT, CDR2 FQDESV (reference sequence). The CDR3 has 15 amino acids. The V end lost 6 bases, the J end lost 2 bases, and 14 bases lay between the germline ends. CDR3 DNA sequence: TGTGCCAGCAGTCGAGCGGGTCAAACCTACAATGAGCAGTTCTTC. Amino acids: CASSRAGQTYNEQFF.

V gene TRBV7-2 combines with J gene TRBJ2-7; possibly TRBD1 for D (6 bases). V lost 5 bases to trimming and J lost 6 bases, with 14 bases between them. The CDR3 loop spans 13 amino acids. Germline V lookup: CDR1 SGHTA, CDR2 FQGNSA. The CDR3 sequence: CASSPLGGREQYF. CDR3 nucleotide sequence: TGTGCCAGCAGCCCCTTAGGGGGTCGCGAGCAGTACTTC.

The table lists this clone with a count of one. The chain has TRBV10-3 and TRBJ2-5; TRBD1 might be the D (5 bases). In germline, CDR1 is ENHRY, CDR2 SYGVKD. V lost 6 bases and J 1 base, leaving 6 bases between the germline ends. This CDR3 comprises 12 residues. This CDR3 reads CAIRGVQETQYF. The DNA of the CDR3 is TGTGCCATCAGAGGGGTCCAAGAGACCCAGTACTTC.

The gene calls are TRBV19 and TRBJ2-5; TRBD1 matches at 8 bases. The DNA end is more similar to TRBJ2-7, so the J call may be wrong. The CDR3 is 13 amino acids. CDR1 is LNHDA, CDR2 SQIVND, per germline (reference sequence). CDR3 sequence (DNA): TGTGCCAGTAGTATAAGGACAGGGAGCGAGCAGTACTTC. Protein sequence: CASSIRTGSEQYF.

The J gene is TRBJ2-7, the V gene TRBV30, with D perhaps matching TRBD1 or TRBD2 (6 bases each). Per the germline V gene, CDR1 is GTSNPN and CDR2 is SVGIG (reference sequence). This CDR3 has 14 amino acids. Between the trimmed V and J ends, which lost 0 bases and 6 bases, there was a span of 15 bases. CDR3 amino acids: CAWSVRGGFFEQYF. The CDR3 DNA reads as TGTGCCTGGAGTGTACGAGGGGGGTTCTTCGAGCAGTACTTC.

This chain uses TRBV4-1 with TRBJ1-5; no firm D call. Trimming shortened V by 1 base and J by 4 bases, and 14 bases separated the two germline ends. CDR1 and CDR2 (germline): MGHRA, YSYEKL. There are 16 residues in the CDR3. CDR3 sequence (DNA): TGCGCCAGCAGCCAAGTGGGAAAAGGGAATAATCAGCCCCAGCATTTT. This translates into CASSQVGKGNNQPQHF.

This chain uses TRBV6-1 with TRBJ1-4; TRBD1 is a possible D gene (6 bases). Deletions cut 6 bases from V and 5 bases from J, with 13 bases between. Per germline, CDR1 MNHNS and CDR2 SASEGT. The CDR3 is 14 residues long. This CDR3 is CASREDSVNEKLFF. The CDR3 coding sequence is TGTGCCAGCAGGGAGGACAGCGTGAATGAAAAACTGTTTTTT.

The rearrangement uses TRBV4-1 and TRBJ1-2; D not resolved. V was shortened by 0 bases and J by 4 bases, with 18 bases between the two germline ends. Germline CDR1 reads MGHRA; CDR2 reads YSYEKL. The CDR3 covers 17 residues. DNA of the CDR3: TGCGCCAGCAGCCAAGATCAAGGACTCAAGTTAGTCTATGGCTACACCTTC. Translation: CASSQDQGLKLVYGYTF.

V gene TRBV2 combines with J gene TRBJ2-7; 10 bases agree with TRBD1. V shed 4 bases and J 3 bases; nucleotides not matched to a gene: 6. This CDR3 contains 15 residues. Germline-derived CDR1 and CDR2 are SNHLY and FYNNEI. CDR3 sequence reads: CASSGDRGRRYEQYF. In nucleotides, the CDR3 is TGTGCCAGCAGTGGGGACAGGGGACGTCGCTACGAGCAGTACTTC.

Remarks on this clone: This sample includes further DNA sequences coding for the same CDR3. The V gene is TRBV28, the J gene TRBJ1-1; TRBD1 aligns across 7 bases. Germline CDR1 and CDR2: MDHEN and SYDVKM. The CDR3 length is 11 residues. J was trimmed by 8 bases and V by 5 bases; bases with no gene match: 2. The CDR3 DNA reads TGTGCCAGCAGTCCCAGGGGGGAAGCTTTCTTT. Residues: CASSPRGEAFF.

This chain joins TRBV19 and TRBJ1-2; tentative D call: TRBD1 (6 bases). The V gene's germline CDR1 is LNHDA and CDR2 SQIVND (reference sequence). The CDR3 has 14 amino acids. V shed 7 bases and J shed 7 bases, with 19 bases lying between them. The chain's CDR3 is CASTPQGGRSGYTF. Written as DNA, the CDR3 is TGTGCCAGTACTCCACAAGGGGGGAGATCTGGCTACACCTTC.